Listed below are T cell receptor beta chains from one sample, sequenced in a study of sequential checkpoint blockade in melanoma. Clones were sequenced by immunoSEQ multiplex PCR, and TCRdb holds only the in-frame ones, with some missing. This table holds 20,000 or so clones, about 81% found once. This sample comprised CD8+ T cells sorted from blood (inferred from file names), obtained from a patient given nivolumab and ipilimumab in sequence. These receptors originate from a human donor with melanoma. Both conserved end residues are part of each CDR3. The D gene is left open where the match is weak. Size values are once, few and many counts, or a class for expanded clones, and some rows have none.

d_call j_call clone_size v_call cdr3_length cdr3_aa cdr3_nt
- TRBJ1-5 few TRBV19 14 CASSMEGIHQPQHF TGTGCCAGTAGTATGGAGGGGATTCATCAGCCCCAGCATTTT
TRBD1 TRBJ2-7 few TRBV5-4 14 CASSWDSVPPEQYF TGTGCCAGCAGCTGGGACAGCGTTCCTCCTGAGCAGTACTTC
TRBD1 TRBJ1-1 - TRBV5-1 18 CASSIVPRTGYVNTEAFF TGCGCCAGCTCGATAGTACCGAGGACAGGGTATGTGAACACTGAAGCTTTCTTT
- TRBJ1-3 once TRBV11-2 16 CASSLDQGGRGNTIYF TGTGCCAGCAGCTTAGATCAAGGGGGAAGGGGAAACACCATATATTTT
TRBD2 TRBJ2-7 - TRBV7-8 15 CASSYLAGARDEQYF TGTGCCAGCAGCTACCTAGCGGGAGCCAGGGACGAGCAGTACTTC
TRBD1 TRBJ1-2 - TRBV7-8 18 CASSPYPGTGGSMHGYTF TGTGCCAGCAGCCCGTACCCCGGGACAGGGGGGTCCATGCATGGCTACACCTTC
- TRBJ2-7 - TRBV7-8 14 CASSLRTGFHEQYF TGTGCCAGCAGCTTAAGAACAGGGTTCCACGAGCAGTACTTC
TRBD1 TRBJ1-2 - TRBV14 14 CASSQVSTGWGYTF TGTGCCAGCAGCCAAGTATCGACAGGGTGGGGCTACACCTTC
- TRBJ2-1 - TRBV6-1 11 CATRQNNEQFF TGTGCCACCCGACAGAACAATGAGCAGTTCTTC
- TRBJ2-2 - TRBV7-6 14 CASSLELVSGELFF TGTGCCAGCAGCTTAGAACTAGTTTCCGGGGAGCTGTTTTTT